This note documents a single T cell receptor (beta chain) sequence. This entry is derived from a study of blood T cell repertoires in COVID-19. For the study at large: COVID-19 samples, acute and convalescent, were from the United States, Italy and Spain. Sources were T cells, B-cell-depleted T cells, or PBMCs; the material itself was cDNA or gDNA.

Assay: immunoSEQ multiplex PCR; the TCRdb copy retains only in-frame clones and omits some. In the table there are a few hundred thousand clones, 88% of which are singletons. Germline CDR1 and CDR2: SSHAT and FNYEAQ (reference sequence). There are 14 residues in the CDR3. The V gene end was trimmed by 5 bases and the J gene end by 2 bases; junction bases not matched to a gene: 2. Sequencing was done on a sample of peripheral blood. The V and J genes are TRBV7-7 and TRBJ2-5, with 10 bases fitting TRBD1. The clonotype comes from a man in his sixties who had recovered from COVID-19. CDR3 DNA: TGTGCCAGCAGCCGGACAGGGGGTCAAGAGACCCAGTACTTC. It translates to CASSRTGGQETQYF.